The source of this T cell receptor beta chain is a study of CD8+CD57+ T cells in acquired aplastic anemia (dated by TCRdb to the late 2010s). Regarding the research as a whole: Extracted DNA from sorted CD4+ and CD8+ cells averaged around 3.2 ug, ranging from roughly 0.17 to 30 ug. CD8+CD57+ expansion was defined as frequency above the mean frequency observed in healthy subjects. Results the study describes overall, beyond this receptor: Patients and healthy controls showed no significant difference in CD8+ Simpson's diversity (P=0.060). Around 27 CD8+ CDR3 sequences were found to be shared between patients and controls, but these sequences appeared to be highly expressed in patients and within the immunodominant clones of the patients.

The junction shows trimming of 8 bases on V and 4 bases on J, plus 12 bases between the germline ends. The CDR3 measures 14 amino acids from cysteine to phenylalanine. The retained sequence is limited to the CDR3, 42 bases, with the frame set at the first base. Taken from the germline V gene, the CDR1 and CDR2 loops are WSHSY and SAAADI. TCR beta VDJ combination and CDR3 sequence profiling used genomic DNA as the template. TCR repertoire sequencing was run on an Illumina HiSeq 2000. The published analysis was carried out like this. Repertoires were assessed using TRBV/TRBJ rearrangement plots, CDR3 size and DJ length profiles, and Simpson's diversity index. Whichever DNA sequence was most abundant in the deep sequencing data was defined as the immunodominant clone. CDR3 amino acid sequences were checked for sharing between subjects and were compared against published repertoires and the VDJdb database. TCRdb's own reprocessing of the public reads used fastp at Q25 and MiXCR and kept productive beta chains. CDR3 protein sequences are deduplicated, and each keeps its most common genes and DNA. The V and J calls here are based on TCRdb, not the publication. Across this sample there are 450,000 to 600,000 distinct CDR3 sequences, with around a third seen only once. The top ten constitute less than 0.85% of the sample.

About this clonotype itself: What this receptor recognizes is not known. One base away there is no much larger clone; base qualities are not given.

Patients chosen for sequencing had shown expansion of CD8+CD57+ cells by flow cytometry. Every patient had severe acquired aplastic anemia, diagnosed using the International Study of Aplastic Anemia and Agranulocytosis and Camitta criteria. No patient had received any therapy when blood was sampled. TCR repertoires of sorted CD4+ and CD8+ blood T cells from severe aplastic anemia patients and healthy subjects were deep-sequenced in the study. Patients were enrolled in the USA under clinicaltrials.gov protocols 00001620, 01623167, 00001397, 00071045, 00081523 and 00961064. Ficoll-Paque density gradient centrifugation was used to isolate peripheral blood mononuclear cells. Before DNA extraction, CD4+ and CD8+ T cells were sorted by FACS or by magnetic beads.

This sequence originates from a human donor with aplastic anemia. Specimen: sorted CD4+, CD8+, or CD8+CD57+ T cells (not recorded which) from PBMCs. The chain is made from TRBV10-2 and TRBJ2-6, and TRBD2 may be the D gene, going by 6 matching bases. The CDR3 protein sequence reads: CASGNSGGANVLTF. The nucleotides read TGCGCCAGCGGGAACAGCGGGGGGGCCAACGTCCTGACTTTC.